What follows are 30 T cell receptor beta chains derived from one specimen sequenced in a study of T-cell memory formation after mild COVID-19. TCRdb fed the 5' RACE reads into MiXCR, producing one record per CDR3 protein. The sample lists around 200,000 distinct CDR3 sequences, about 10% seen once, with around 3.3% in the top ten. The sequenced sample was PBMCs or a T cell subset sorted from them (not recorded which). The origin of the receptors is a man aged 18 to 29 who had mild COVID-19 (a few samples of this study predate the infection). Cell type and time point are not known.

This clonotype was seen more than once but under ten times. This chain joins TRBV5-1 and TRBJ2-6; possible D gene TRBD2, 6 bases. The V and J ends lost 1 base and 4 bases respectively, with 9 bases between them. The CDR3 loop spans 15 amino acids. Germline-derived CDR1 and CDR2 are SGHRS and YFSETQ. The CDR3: CASSLWGDGANVLTF. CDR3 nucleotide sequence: TGCGCCAGCAGCTTGTGGGGGGACGGGGCCAACGTCCTGACTTTC.

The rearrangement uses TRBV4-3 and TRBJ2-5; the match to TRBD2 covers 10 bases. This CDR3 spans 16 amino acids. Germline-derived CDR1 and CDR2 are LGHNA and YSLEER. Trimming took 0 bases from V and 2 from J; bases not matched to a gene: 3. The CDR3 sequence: CASSQDSGGFQETQYF. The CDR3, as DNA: TGCGCCAGCAGCCAAGATAGCGGGGGGTTTCAAGAGACCCAGTACTTC.

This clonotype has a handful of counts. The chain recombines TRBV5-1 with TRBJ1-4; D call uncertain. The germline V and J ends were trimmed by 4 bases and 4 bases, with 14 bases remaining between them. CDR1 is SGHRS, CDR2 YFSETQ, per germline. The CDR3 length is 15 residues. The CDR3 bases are TGCGCCAGCAGCAGGTGGGAATTTGATAATGAAAAACTGTTTTTT. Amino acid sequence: CASSRWEFDNEKLFF.

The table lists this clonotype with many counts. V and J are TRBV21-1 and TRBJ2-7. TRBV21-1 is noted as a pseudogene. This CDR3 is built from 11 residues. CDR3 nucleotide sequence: TGTGCCAGCAGCAAAGGGCACGAGCAGTACGTC. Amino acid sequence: CASSKGHEQYV.

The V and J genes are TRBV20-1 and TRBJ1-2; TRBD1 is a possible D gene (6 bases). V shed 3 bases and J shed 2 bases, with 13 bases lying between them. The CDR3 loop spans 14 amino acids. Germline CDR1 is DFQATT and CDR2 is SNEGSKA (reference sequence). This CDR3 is CSASSPGANYGYTF. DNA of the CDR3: TGCAGTGCTAGTTCCCCAGGGGCGAACTATGGCTACACCTTC.

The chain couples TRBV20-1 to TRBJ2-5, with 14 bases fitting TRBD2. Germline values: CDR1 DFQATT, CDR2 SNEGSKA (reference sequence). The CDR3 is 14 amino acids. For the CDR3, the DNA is TGCAGCGGGACTAGCGGGGGAAAGCAAGAGACCCAGTACTTC. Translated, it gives CSGTSGGKQETQYF.

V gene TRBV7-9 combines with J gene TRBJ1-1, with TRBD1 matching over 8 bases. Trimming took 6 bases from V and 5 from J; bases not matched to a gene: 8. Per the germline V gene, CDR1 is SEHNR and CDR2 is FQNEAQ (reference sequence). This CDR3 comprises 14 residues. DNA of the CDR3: TGTGCCAGCAGGATGACAGGGGAGAGTACTGAAGCTTTCTTT. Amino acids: CASRMTGESTEAFF.

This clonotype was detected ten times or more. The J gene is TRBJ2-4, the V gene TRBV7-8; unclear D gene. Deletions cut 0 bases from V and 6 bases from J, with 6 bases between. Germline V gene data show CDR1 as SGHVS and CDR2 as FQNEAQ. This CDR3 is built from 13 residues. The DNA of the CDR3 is TGTGCCAGCAGCTTAGCTATCTCAAACATTCAGTACTTC. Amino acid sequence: CASSLAISNIQYF.

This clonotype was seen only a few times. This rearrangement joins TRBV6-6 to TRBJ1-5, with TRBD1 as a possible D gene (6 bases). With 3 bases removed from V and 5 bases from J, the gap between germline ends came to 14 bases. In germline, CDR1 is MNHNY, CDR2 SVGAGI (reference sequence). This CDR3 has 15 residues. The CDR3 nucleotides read TGTGCCAGCAGTTATTCGACAGGCGCCTATCAGCCCCAGCATTTT. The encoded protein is CASSYSTGAYQPQHF.

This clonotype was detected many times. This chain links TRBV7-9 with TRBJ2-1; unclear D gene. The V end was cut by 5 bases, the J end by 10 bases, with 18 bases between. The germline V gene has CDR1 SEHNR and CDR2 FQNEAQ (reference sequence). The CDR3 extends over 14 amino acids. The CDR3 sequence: CASSPVSASGEQFF. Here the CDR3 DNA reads TGTGCCAGCAGCCCGGTTTCGGCATCCGGCGAGCAGTTCTTC.

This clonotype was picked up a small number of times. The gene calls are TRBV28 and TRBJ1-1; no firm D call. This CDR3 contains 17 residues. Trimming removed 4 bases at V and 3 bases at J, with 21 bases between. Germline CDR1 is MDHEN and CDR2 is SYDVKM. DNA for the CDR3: TGTGCCAGCAGTTCCGAGGGTTTAGGGTATTTTGACACTGAAGCTTTCTTT. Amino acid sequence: CASSSEGLGYFDTEAFF.

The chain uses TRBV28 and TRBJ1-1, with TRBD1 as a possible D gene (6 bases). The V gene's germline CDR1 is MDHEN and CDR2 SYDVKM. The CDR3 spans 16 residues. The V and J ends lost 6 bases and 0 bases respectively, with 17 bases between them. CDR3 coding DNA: TGTGCCAGCAGGGTATTTAGGGGGGGTATGAACACTGAAGCTTTCTTT. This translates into CASRVFRGGMNTEAFF. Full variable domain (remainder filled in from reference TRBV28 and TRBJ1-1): DVKVTQSSRYLVKRTGEKVFLECVQDMDHENMFWYRQDPGLGLRLIYFSYDVKMKEKGDIPEGYSVSREKKERFSLILESASTNQTSMYLCASRVFRGGMNTEAFFGQGTRLTVV.

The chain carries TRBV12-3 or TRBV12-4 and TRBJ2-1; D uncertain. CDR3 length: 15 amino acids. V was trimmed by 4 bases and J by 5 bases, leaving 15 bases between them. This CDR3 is CASSSQPPADNEQFF. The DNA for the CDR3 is TGTGCCAGCAGTTCACAACCCCCGGCGGACAATGAGCAGTTCTTC.

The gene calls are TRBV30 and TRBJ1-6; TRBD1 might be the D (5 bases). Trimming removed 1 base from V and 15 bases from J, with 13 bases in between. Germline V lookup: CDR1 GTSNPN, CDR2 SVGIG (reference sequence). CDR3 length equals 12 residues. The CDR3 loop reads CAWSAGAVGLHF. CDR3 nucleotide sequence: TGTGCCTGGAGTGCTGGGGCGGTGGGCCTCCACTTT.

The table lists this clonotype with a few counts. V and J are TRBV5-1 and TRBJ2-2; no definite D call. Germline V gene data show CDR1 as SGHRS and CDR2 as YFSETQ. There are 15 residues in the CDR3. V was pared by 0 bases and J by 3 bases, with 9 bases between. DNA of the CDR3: TGCGCCAGCAGCTTGGAAGGTCCCCACACCGGGGAGCTGTTTTTT. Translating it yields CASSLEGPHTGELFF.

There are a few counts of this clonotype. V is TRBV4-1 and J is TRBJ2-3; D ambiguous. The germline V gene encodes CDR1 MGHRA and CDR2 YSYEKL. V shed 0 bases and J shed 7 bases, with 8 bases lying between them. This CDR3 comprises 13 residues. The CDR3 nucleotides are TGCGCCAGCAGCCAAGATCTTGGATATACGCAGTATTTT. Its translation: CASSQDLGYTQYF.

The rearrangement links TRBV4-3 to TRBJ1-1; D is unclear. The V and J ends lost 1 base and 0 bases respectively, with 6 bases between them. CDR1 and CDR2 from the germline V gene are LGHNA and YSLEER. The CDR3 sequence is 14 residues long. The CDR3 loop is CASSQGIMNTEAFF. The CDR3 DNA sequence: TGCGCCAGCAGCCAAGGGATCATGAACACTGAAGCTTTCTTT.

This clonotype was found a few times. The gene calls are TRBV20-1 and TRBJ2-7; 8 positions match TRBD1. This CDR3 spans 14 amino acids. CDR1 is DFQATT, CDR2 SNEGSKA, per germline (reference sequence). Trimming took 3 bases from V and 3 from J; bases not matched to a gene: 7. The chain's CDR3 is CSARIGTGLYEQYF. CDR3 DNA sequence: TGCAGTGCTAGGATCGGGACAGGCCTCTACGAGCAGTACTTC.

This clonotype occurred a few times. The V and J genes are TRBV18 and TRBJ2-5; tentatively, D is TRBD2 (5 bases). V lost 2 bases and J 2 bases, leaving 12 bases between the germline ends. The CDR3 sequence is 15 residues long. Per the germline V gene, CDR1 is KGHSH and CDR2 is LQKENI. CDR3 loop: CASSPGSVGQETQYF. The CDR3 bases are TGTGCCAGCTCACCAGGGAGCGTGGGGCAAGAGACCCAGTACTTC.

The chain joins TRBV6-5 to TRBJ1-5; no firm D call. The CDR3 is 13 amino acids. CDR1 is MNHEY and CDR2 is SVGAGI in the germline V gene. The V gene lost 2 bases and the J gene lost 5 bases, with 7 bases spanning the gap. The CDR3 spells CASSYRVYQPQHF. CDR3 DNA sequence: TGTGCCAGCAGTTACAGGGTCTATCAGCCCCAGCATTTT.

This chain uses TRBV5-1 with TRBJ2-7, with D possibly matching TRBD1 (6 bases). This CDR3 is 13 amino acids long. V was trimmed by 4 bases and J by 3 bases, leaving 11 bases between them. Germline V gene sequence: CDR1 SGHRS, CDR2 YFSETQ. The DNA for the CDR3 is TGCGCCAGCAGCAAGGGGGTCCGCTACGAGCAGTACTTC. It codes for CASSKGVRYEQYF.

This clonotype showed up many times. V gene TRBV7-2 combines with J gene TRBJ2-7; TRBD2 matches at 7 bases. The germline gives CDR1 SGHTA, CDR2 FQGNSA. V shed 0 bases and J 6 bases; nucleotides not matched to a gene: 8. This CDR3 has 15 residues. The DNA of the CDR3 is TGTGCCAGCAGCTTAGCGGGGGGGAGCGTTGCCGAGCAGTACTTC. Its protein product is CASSLAGGSVAEQYF.

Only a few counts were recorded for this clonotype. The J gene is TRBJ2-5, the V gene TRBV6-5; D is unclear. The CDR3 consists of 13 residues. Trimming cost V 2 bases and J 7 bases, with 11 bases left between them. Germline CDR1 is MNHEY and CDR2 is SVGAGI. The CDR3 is CASSYGISGTQYF. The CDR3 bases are TGTGCCAGCAGTTACGGGATTAGTGGGACCCAGTACTTC.

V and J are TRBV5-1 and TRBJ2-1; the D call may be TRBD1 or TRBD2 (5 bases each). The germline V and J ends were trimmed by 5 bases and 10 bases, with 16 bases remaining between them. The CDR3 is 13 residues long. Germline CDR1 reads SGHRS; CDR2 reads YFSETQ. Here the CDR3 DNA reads TGCGCCAGCAGTATTCCCAAGGGACGAGAGCAGTTCTTC. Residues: CASSIPKGREQFF.

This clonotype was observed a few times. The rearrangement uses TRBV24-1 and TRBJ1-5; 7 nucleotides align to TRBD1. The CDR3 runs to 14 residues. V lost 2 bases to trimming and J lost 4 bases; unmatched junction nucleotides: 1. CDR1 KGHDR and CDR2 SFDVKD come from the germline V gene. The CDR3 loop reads CATSDSQGNQPQHF. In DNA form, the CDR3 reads TGTGCCACCAGTGATTCACAGGGGAATCAGCCCCAGCATTTT.

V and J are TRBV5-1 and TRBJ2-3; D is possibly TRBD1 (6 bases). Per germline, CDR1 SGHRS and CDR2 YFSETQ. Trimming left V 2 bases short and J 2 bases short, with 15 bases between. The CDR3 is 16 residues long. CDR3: CASSFSGQPFTDTQYF. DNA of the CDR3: TGCGCCAGCAGCTTTAGTGGACAGCCCTTCACAGATACGCAGTATTTT.

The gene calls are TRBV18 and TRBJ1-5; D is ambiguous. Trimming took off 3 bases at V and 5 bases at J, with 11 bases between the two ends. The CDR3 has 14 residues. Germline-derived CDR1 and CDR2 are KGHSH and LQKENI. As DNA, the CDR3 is TGTGCCAGCTCACCGAACCAGGCTTATCAGCCCCAGCATTTT. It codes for CASSPNQAYQPQHF.

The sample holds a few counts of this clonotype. The CDR3 DNA is TGTGCCAGCAGTTACGTCCCCGGGGAGCTGTTTTTT. Residues: CASSYVPGELFF. The chain recombines TRBV2 with TRBJ2-2; D is undetermined. V lost 5 bases to trimming and J lost 6 bases, with 7 bases between them. The germline V gene encodes CDR1 SNHLY and CDR2 FYNNEI. The CDR3 has 12 residues.

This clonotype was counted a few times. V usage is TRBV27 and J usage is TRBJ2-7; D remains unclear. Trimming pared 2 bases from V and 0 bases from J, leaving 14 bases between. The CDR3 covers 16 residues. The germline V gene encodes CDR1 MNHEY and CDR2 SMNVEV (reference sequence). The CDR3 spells CASSLSPFRFSYEQYF. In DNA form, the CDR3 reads TGTGCCAGCAGTTTAAGCCCGTTCCGGTTCTCCTACGAGCAGTACTTC.

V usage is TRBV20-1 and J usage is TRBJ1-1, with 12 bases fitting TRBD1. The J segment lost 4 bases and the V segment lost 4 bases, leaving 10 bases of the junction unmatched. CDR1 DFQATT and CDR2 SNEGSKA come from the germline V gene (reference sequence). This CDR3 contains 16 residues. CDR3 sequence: CSATGTGGRGGTEAFF. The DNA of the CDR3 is TGCAGTGCTACAGGGACAGGGGGCCGGGGAGGCACTGAAGCTTTCTTT.